One sample yielded the 13 T cell receptor beta chains listed below, sequenced in a study of blood T cell repertoires in COVID-19. Assay used: immunoSEQ multiplex PCR; TCRdb lists only in-frame clones, some missing. The table shows some 120,000 clones, with approximately 85% occurring only once. Sequenced input: peripheral blood. These receptors all come from an elderly woman with COVID-19, enrolled during active disease.

The chain couples TRBV19 to TRBJ2-3; no clear D. This CDR3 is built from 12 residues. Between the trimmed V and J ends, which lost 5 bases and 4 bases, there was a span of 7 bases. Germline V gives CDR1 LNHDA, CDR2 SQIVND (reference sequence). CDR3 protein: CASSSRSDTQYF. CDR3 DNA sequence: TGTGCCAGTAGTTCCCGGTCAGATACGCAGTATTTT. Full variable domain (missing parts from reference TRBV19 and TRBJ2-3): DGGITQSPKYLFRKEGQNVTLSCEQNLNHDAMYWYRQDPGQGLRLIYYSQIVNDFQKGDIAEGYSVSREKKESFPLTVTSAQKNPTAFYLCASSSRSDTQYFGPGTRLTVL.

This clone was detected only once. V gene TRBV28 combines with J gene TRBJ2-3; TRBD1 matches at 7 bases. This CDR3 has 15 amino acids. V trimming: 5 bases; J trimming: 1 base; junction bases outside the gene matches: 6. The V gene's germline CDR1 is MDHEN and CDR2 SYDVKM. CDR3 region: CASSLSGQRTDTQYF. As DNA, the CDR3 is TGTGCCAGCAGTCTGTCGGGACAGCGCACAGATACGCAGTATTTT. The whole variable domain, filled in from reference TRBV28 and TRBJ2-3, reads DVKVTQSSRYLVKRTGEKVFLECVQDMDHENMFWYRQDPGLGLRLIYFSYDVKMKEKGDIPEGYSVSREKKERFSLILESASTNQTSMYLCASSLSGQRTDTQYFGPGTRLTVL.

The chain couples TRBV6-5 to TRBJ2-7; D uncertain. Germline CDR1 MNHEY, CDR2 SVGAGI. The CDR3 runs 16 residues. The V gene lost 0 bases and the J gene lost 1 base, with 13 bases spanning the gap. The CDR3 protein is CASSYSRPPRSYEQYF. Written as DNA, the CDR3 is TGTGCCAGCAGTTACTCCCGCCCCCCGAGGTCCTACGAGCAGTACTTC.

The rearrangement joins TRBV5-6 to TRBJ2-7; the D gene is possibly TRBD1 (5 bases). This CDR3 comprises 13 residues. V was clipped by 2 bases and J by 4 bases, with 10 bases between them. The germline V gene has CDR1 SGHDT and CDR2 YYEEEE. Here the CDR3 reads CASSFSSGYEQYF. As DNA, the CDR3 is TGTGCCAGCAGCTTTTCTTCAGGGTACGAGCAGTACTTC.

V gene TRBV5-1 combines with J gene TRBJ2-7; 8 bases align to TRBD2. Germline V gene sequence: CDR1 SGHRS, CDR2 YFSETQ. The CDR3 covers 15 residues. J was trimmed by 4 bases and V by 0 bases; bases with no gene match: 6. The CDR3 region has the DNA TGCGCCAGCAGCTTGGAGAGCGGGAGAGGTTACGAGCAGTACTTC. It specifies CASSLESGRGYEQYF.

This sequence joins TRBV11-2 and TRBJ2-7; D is possibly TRBD2 (5 bases). CDR1 is SGHAT, CDR2 FQNNGV, per germline. V was trimmed by 3 bases and J by 6 bases, leaving 18 bases between them. This CDR3 contains 15 residues. The CDR3: CASSFHQAGLVEQYF. CDR3 sequence (DNA): TGTGCCAGCAGCTTTCACCAGGCGGGCCTAGTCGAGCAGTACTTC.

The rearrangement links TRBV7-9 to TRBJ2-1; D may be TRBD2 (6 bases). Trimming cost V 5 bases and J 5 bases, with 19 bases left between them. The CDR3 spans 16 residues. Germline V gene sequence: CDR1 SEHNR, CDR2 FQNEAQ (reference sequence). The CDR3 spells CASSPLIGRENNEQFF. DNA of the CDR3: TGTGCCAGCAGCCCGCTGATCGGGAGAGAGAACAATGAGCAGTTCTTC. The whole variable domain, filled in from reference TRBV7-9 and TRBJ2-1, reads DTGVSQNPRHKITKRGQNVTFRCDPISEHNRLYWYRQTLGQGPEFLTYFQNEAQLEKSRLLSDRFSAERPKGSFSTLEIQRTEQGDSAMYLCASSPLIGRENNEQFFGPGTRLTVL.

V gene TRBV6-1 combines with J gene TRBJ2-3; a possible D gene is TRBD2 (6 bases). Germline V CDR1 and CDR2: MNHNS, SASEGT. V was clipped by 5 bases and J by 2 bases, with 11 bases between them. This CDR3 spans 14 amino acids. Here the CDR3 DNA reads TGTGCCAGCAGTTCTACTAGCCCCACAGATACGCAGTATTTT. Its translation: CASSSTSPTDTQYF.

The V call is TRBV2, the J call TRBJ2-7, with 11 bases matching TRBD1. V shed 6 bases and J 3 bases; nucleotides not matched to a gene: 7. The CDR3 runs to 15 residues. Germline CDR1 is SNHLY and CDR2 is FYNNEI. The CDR3 spells CASRGDRGNGYEQYF. The DNA for the CDR3 is TGTGCCAGCAGGGGGGACAGGGGGAACGGCTACGAGCAGTACTTC.

The chain links TRBV5-6 to TRBJ1-4; D unresolved. The length of the CDR3 is 13 residues. Trimming took 0 bases from V and 3 from J, leaving 3 bases between them. Germline CDR1 reads SGHDT; CDR2 reads YYEEEE. The CDR3 spells CASSLGANEKLFF. The CDR3 nucleotides are TGTGCCAGCAGCTTGGGAGCTAATGAAAAACTGTTTTTT. The full variable domain, in which reference TRBV5-6 and TRBJ1-4 provide the parts outside the CDR3, is DAGVTQSPTHLIKTRGQQVTLRCSPKSGHDTVSWYQQALGQGPQFIFQYYEEEERQRGNFPDRFSGHQFPNYSSELNVNALLLGDSALYLCASSLGANEKLFFGSGTQLSVL.

The chain joins TRBV7-2 to TRBJ1-3; the D is unclear. V lost 4 bases and J 7 bases, leaving 11 bases between the germline ends. The germline CDR1 and CDR2 sequences are SGHTA and FQGNSA. The CDR3 covers 13 residues. The CDR3: CASSSRQRNTIYF. CDR3 nucleotides: TGTGCCAGCAGCTCCCGCCAACGGAACACCATATATTTT.

The chain links TRBV19 to TRBJ2-7; 9 nucleotides match TRBD1. The CDR3 contains 15 residues. With 3 bases clipped from V and 4 bases from J, the junction kept 7 bases outside the gene matches. The germline V gene has CDR1 LNHDA and CDR2 SQIVND (reference sequence). The CDR3: CASSIQTGGGYEQYF. For the CDR3, the DNA is TGTGCCAGTAGTATCCAGACAGGGGGGGGATACGAGCAGTACTTC.

This chain connects TRBV7-6 to TRBJ2-1; 7 bases are a match to TRBD2. Losses at the gene ends were 3 bases for V and 2 bases for J; bases not matched to a gene: 7. CDR1 and CDR2 from the germline V gene are SGHVS and FNYEAQ. The CDR3 sequence is 16 residues long. The CDR3 DNA sequence: TGTGCCAGCAGCTTCGGCGGGAGCTTTGCCTACAATGAGCAGTTCTTC. As protein: CASSFGGSFAYNEQFF. The full variable domain, in which reference TRBV7-6 and TRBJ2-1 provide the parts outside the CDR3, is GAGVSQSPRYKVTKRGQDVALRCDPISGHVSLYWYRQALGQGPEFLTYFNYEAQQDKSGLPNDRFSAERPEGSISTLTIQRTEQRDSAMYRCASSFGGSFAYNEQFFGPGTRLTVL.